The 24 T cell receptor beta chains presented below share a single source sample, sequenced in a study of blood T cell repertoires in COVID-19 (dated by TCRdb to 2018 to 2020). The library relied on the immunoSEQ multiplex PCR assay. TCRdb obtained this table from immuneACCESS and retained in-frame rearrangements with V and J assigned. These tables miss some clones; where compared with another copy, unresolved V genes account for less than half of the shortfall, and the remainder is unexplained. Here the sample has 300,000 to 400,000 clones; over 75% occur a single time. The ten top clones hold roughly 0.94% of the sample. The sample was PBMCs or T cells enriched from blood (not recorded which). These receptors were obtained from a woman younger than 45 who had recovered from COVID-19.

The V and J genes are TRBV7-9 and TRBJ2-7; 8 nucleotides line up with TRBD2. V shed 5 bases, J shed 4 bases, and the junction held 7 bases outside the gene matches. Per germline, CDR1 SEHNR and CDR2 FQNEAQ (reference sequence). There are 14 residues in the CDR3. In nucleotides, the CDR3 is TGTGCCAGCAGCGGCCGGCGGGGGGAATACGAGCAGTACTTC. It is translated as CASSGRRGEYEQYF.

This clone occurred a few times. Different DNA sequences within this sample yield the same CDR3. The rearrangement uses TRBV18 and TRBJ1-1; a possible D gene is TRBD1 (5 bases). This CDR3 contains 14 residues. Germline loops: CDR1 KGHSH, CDR2 LQKENI. V gave up 2 bases and J gave up 3 bases, with 10 bases separating them. Here the CDR3 DNA reads TGTGCCAGCTCACCAGAGGGAGGGGACACTGAAGCTTTCTTT. It is translated as CASSPEGGDTEAFF.

The chain joins TRBV5-5 to TRBJ2-4, with unresolved D. This CDR3 region has 14 residues. Trimming removed 4 bases from V and 8 bases from J, with 16 bases in between. Germline CDR1 and CDR2: SGHKS and YYEKEE (reference sequence). The chain's CDR3 is CASSPDTRQDIQYF. The CDR3 DNA is TGTGCCAGCAGCCCAGACACCAGACAAGACATTCAGTACTTC. Complete variable domain (other parts from reference TRBV5-5 and TRBJ2-4): DAGVTQSPTHLIKTRGQQVTLRCSPISGHKSVSWYQQVLGQGPQFIFQYYEKEERGRGNFPDRFSARQFPNYSSELNVNALLLGDSALYLCASSPDTRQDIQYFGAGTRLSVL.

The chain uses TRBV10-3 and TRBJ1-1, with D possibly matching TRBD1 (5 bases). V was clipped by 7 bases and J by 0 bases, with 12 bases between them. CDR3 size: 14 residues. CDR1 is ENHRY, CDR2 SYGVKD, per germline. CDR3 region: CAITREGMNTEAFF. CDR3 sequence (DNA): TGTGCCATCACCCGGGAGGGGATGAACACTGAAGCTTTCTTT.

V gene TRBV18 combines with J gene TRBJ2-1; 7 bases map to TRBD2. The CDR3 length is 14 residues. Germline V gene lookup returns CDR1 KGHSH and CDR2 LQKENI. J gave up 6 bases and V 5 bases, and 7 bases lay outside the gene matches. The DNA for the CDR3 is TGTGCCAGCTCAGCCGGGACTATTCCCAATGAGCAGTTCTTC. Amino acid sequence: CASSAGTIPNEQFF. The whole variable domain, filled in from reference TRBV18 and TRBJ2-1, reads NAGVMQNPRHLVRRRGQEARLRCSPMKGHSHVYWYRQLPEEGLKFMVYLQKENIIDESGMPKERFSAEFPKEGPSILRIQQVVRGDSAAYFCASSAGTIPNEQFFGPGTRLTVL.

The CDR3 DNA reads as TGTGCCAGCTCATCAATACAGCAAGAGACCCAGTACTTC. Translation gives CASSSIQQETQYF. The rearrangement uses TRBV18 and TRBJ2-5; unclear D gene. Germline values: CDR1 KGHSH, CDR2 LQKENI. CDR3 size: 13 residues. V was trimmed by 5 bases and J by 2 bases, leaving 9 bases between them.

The V gene is TRBV7-6, the J gene TRBJ2-1; 8 bases match TRBD1. This CDR3 is 15 amino acids long. Unmatched junction bases numbered 7, after V lost 3 bases and J lost 6 bases. CDR1 and CDR2 (germline): SGHVS, FNYEAQ. The CDR3 region has the DNA TGTGCCAGCAGCTTTAAGACAGGGGTCAGCAATGAGCAGTTCTTC. Translation: CASSFKTGVSNEQFF.

The chain links TRBV19 to TRBJ1-1; a possible D gene is TRBD1 (6 bases). The CDR3 runs to 17 residues. Germline loops: CDR1 LNHDA, CDR2 SQIVND (reference sequence). Trimming shortened V by 7 bases and J by 4 bases, and 25 bases separated the two germline ends. CDR3 in DNA: TGTGCCAGTACCCAAAGTAAAGGACTTAGGGGGGGCACTGAAGCTTTCTTT. It codes for CASTQSKGLRGGTEAFF.

This rearrangement joins TRBV28 to TRBJ1-1; D might be TRBD1 (5 bases). Trimming took 8 bases from V and 1 from J, leaving 17 bases between them. Germline-derived CDR1 and CDR2 are MDHEN and SYDVKM. The CDR3 covers 15 residues. The CDR3 loop reads CASLIYRSSNTEAFF. CDR3 DNA: TGTGCCAGCTTGATTTACAGGTCCTCGAACACTGAAGCTTTCTTT.

The chain joins TRBV7-9 to TRBJ2-3, with a possible D match to TRBD1 (7 bases). The V end was cut by 11 bases, the J end by 4 bases, with 22 bases between. Germline lookup yields CDR1 SEHNR and CDR2 FQNEAQ (reference sequence). This CDR3 comprises 15 residues. CDR3 bases: TGTGCCGGAAAACCCAACCAGGGGGGCTCAGATACGCAGTATTTT. It encodes CAGKPNQGGSDTQYF.

The V and J genes are TRBV6-5 and TRBJ1-2; no reliable D call. The CDR3 is 12 amino acids. Trimming left V 2 bases short and J 8 bases short, with 9 bases between. Germline-derived CDR1 and CDR2 are MNHEY and SVGAGI. CDR3 in amino acids: CASSYRGYGYTF. CDR3 DNA sequence: TGTGCCAGCAGTTACCGCGGCTACGGCTACACCTTC.

The chain is built from TRBV19 and TRBJ1-1; 7 bases line up with TRBD1. The CDR3 length is 14 residues. The V and J ends lost 5 bases and 3 bases, in that order; junction bases with no gene match: 6. Germline V gene lookup returns CDR1 LNHDA and CDR2 SQIVND (reference sequence). The CDR3 here is CASSAGQVDTEAFF. The CDR3 region has the DNA TGTGCCAGTAGTGCTGGACAGGTAGACACTGAAGCTTTCTTT.

The genes are TRBV7-8 and TRBJ1-6, with TRBD1 matching over 8 bases. The germline V gene encodes CDR1 SGHVS and CDR2 FQNEAQ. V shed 4 bases, J shed 5 bases, and the junction held 4 bases outside the gene matches. The CDR3 loop spans 15 amino acids. The CDR3 DNA reads as TGTGCCAGCAGCTCAGGGACAGGAAATAATTCACCCCTCCACTTT. The encoded protein is CASSSGTGNNSPLHF.

The chain uses TRBV27 and TRBJ1-5, with 10 bases aligning to TRBD1. Germline V gene lookup returns CDR1 MNHEY and CDR2 SMNVEV (reference sequence). The CDR3 extends over 15 amino acids. Unmatched junction bases numbered 5, after V lost 6 bases and J lost 3 bases. The CDR3 loop reads CASREGQGNNQPQHF. As DNA, the CDR3 is TGTGCCAGCAGGGAGGGACAGGGGAACAATCAGCCCCAGCATTTT.

The V gene is TRBV4-3, the J gene TRBJ2-7, with 7 bases lining up with TRBD1. Germline V CDR1 and CDR2: LGHNA, YSLEER. The CDR3 runs to 15 residues. V shed 0 bases, J shed 4 bases, and the junction held 6 bases outside the gene matches. Here the CDR3 reads CASSQEEGAAYEQYF. The CDR3 nucleotides are TGCGCCAGCAGCCAAGAAGAGGGGGCCGCGTACGAGCAGTACTTC.

This chain joins TRBV10-3 and TRBJ1-4, with TRBD1 matching over 10 bases. CDR1 is ENHRY, CDR2 SYGVKD, per germline. The V and J ends lost 4 bases and 7 bases, in that order; junction bases with no gene match: 15. The CDR3 covers 18 residues. CDR3 protein: CAISGPGTGVTEGEKLFF. CDR3 nucleotides: TGTGCCATCAGTGGGCCCGGGACAGGGGTCACAGAGGGTGAAAAACTGTTTTTT.

This clone occurred once. V and J are TRBV12-5 and TRBJ1-5; 7 positions match TRBD1. The CDR3 is 14 amino acids. CDR1 is LGHNT and CDR2 is FRNRAP in the germline V gene. The V segment lost 5 bases and the J segment 7 bases; nucleotides outside the gene matches: 8. The CDR3 spells CASGPDRVSQPQHF. For the CDR3, the DNA is TGTGCTAGTGGTCCTGACAGGGTAAGCCAGCCCCAGCATTTT.

This clone came up a few times. The gene calls are TRBV19 and TRBJ2-1; D is ambiguous. Germline CDR1 reads LNHDA; CDR2 reads SQIVND (reference sequence). This CDR3 is 12 amino acids long. V dropped 10 bases and J dropped 5 bases, with 12 bases sitting between them. CDR3 sequence: CAILVAHNEQFF. CDR3 nucleotide sequence: TGTGCCATCTTAGTTGCCCACAATGAGCAGTTCTTC.

This chain links TRBV30 with TRBJ1-3; D ambiguous. Trimming took off 1 base at V and 1 base at J, with 8 bases between the two ends. CDR3 length: 14 residues. The germline CDR1 and CDR2 sequences are GTSNPN and SVGIG (reference sequence). The CDR3 coding sequence is TGTGCCTGGAGTGGGGCGGGTTCTGGAAACACCATATATTTT. Translation gives CAWSGAGSGNTIYF.

This chain links TRBV28 with TRBJ1-3; the D gene is possibly TRBD1 (5 bases). The CDR3 contains 14 residues. CDR1 and CDR2 (germline): MDHEN, SYDVKM. CDR3 sequence (DNA): TGTGCAGCGGGGGGACTAAGCTCTGGAAACACCATATATTTT. Residues: CAAGGLSSGNTIYF. The full variable domain, in which reference TRBV28 and TRBJ1-3 provide the parts outside the CDR3, is DVKVTQSSRYLVKRTGEKVFLECVQDMDHENMFWYRQDPGLGLRLIYFSYDVKMKEKGDIPEGYSVSREKKERFSLILESASTNQTSMYLCAAGGLSSGNTIYFGEGSWLTVV.

This rearrangement joins TRBV5-1 to TRBJ1-6, with TRBD1 as a possible D gene (6 bases). Germline CDR1 reads SGHRS; CDR2 reads YFSETQ. The CDR3 length is 20 residues. V gave up 0 bases and J gave up 9 bases, with 28 bases separating them. The CDR3 spells CASSLASLASTGNFGSPLHF. The CDR3 nucleotides read TGCGCCAGCAGCTTGGCCAGCCTTGCATCAACAGGGAATTTCGGTTCACCCCTCCACTTT. Full variable domain (outside the CDR3, taken from reference TRBV5-1 and TRBJ1-6): KAGVTQTPRYLIKTRGQQVTLSCSPISGHRSVSWYQQTPGQGLQFLFEYFSETQRNKGNFPGRFSGRQFSNSRSEMNVSTLELGDSALYLCASSLASLASTGNFGSPLHFGNGTRLTVT.

This clone was recorded only once. V usage is TRBV28 and J usage is TRBJ2-1; 7 bases line up with TRBD2. V was clipped by 4 bases and J by 0 bases; unmatched bases: 9. The CDR3 runs to 17 residues. Germline values: CDR1 MDHEN, CDR2 SYDVKM. CDR3 region: CASSSPRAGSSYNEQFF. CDR3 bases: TGTGCCAGCAGTTCTCCCAGAGCGGGGAGCTCCTACAATGAGCAGTTCTTC.

The V call is TRBV29-1, the J call TRBJ2-4; maybe TRBD1 (7 bases). Germline CDR1 is SQVTM and CDR2 is ANQGSEA. This CDR3 comprises 18 residues. Trimming removed 7 bases from V and 0 bases from J, with 25 bases in between. The CDR3 region has the DNA TGCAGCGCCGAGGGACGCCCAGGGGGGCAACTAGCCAAAAACATTCAGTACTTC. The encoded protein is CSAEGRPGGQLAKNIQYF.

The CDR3 region has the DNA TGTGCCAGCACGGAGGGGGCCTGGGACACTGAAGCTTTCTTT. Protein sequence: CASTEGAWDTEAFF. The chain carries TRBV6-5 and TRBJ1-1; TRBD1 agrees at 7 bases. Germline-derived CDR1 and CDR2 are MNHEY and SVGAGI. This CDR3 is 14 amino acids long. V dropped 7 bases and J dropped 3; count of bases not matched to a gene: 8.